These T cell receptor beta chains were read from a single sample in a study of cytomegalovirus exposure and HLA in healthy donors. Profiling relied on immunoSEQ multiplex PCR, and the TCRdb table lists in-frame clones only, not all of them. This table lists more than 130,000 clones. Input material: PBMCs. These receptor sequences come from a man aged 40-49 years in good health and CMV-seronegative. Both conserved end residues are part of each CDR3. A D gene is named only where the DNA matches it firmly.

TRBV4-1	TRBD2	TRBJ2-7	CASSPLGGPPQGQYF
TRBV6-1	TRBD1	TRBJ2-7	CASSSNRGPYEQYF
TRBV2	NA	TRBJ2-1	CASRPSAGEQFF
TRBV5-1	TRBD1	TRBJ1-2	CASSLGGQGAVASGYTF
TRBV4-2	NA	TRBJ2-7	CASSQDARRDSYEQYF
TRBV19	NA	TRBJ1-2	CASSIVADYGYTF
TRBV10-3	NA	TRBJ1-4	CAISPGEGLNEKLFF
TRBV5-5	TRBD1	TRBJ1-1	CASSREGQSGEAFF
TRBV10-2	TRBD2	TRBJ2-1	CASSRASGGPRLNEQFF
TRBV4-1	TRBD1	TRBJ2-3	CASSQDVGGHTDTQYF
TRBV19	TRBD1	TRBJ1-2	CASIPGGYGYTF
TRBV5-4	TRBD1	TRBJ2-2	CASSLGGQGGTGELFF
TRBV28	NA	TRBJ1-3	CASNPSGGGNTIYF
TRBV5-4	TRBD2	NA	CASSLASGGSYEQYF
TRBV18	NA	TRBJ1-5	CASSPPGSHNQPQHF
TRBV7-2	TRBD1	TRBJ1-2	CASSSRSTGTPNYGYTF
TRBV4-2	TRBD1	TRBJ1-4	CASSQDLADRDEKLFF
TRBV13	TRBD1	TRBJ1-6	CASSYYPKMTGARHNSPLHF
TRBV9	TRBD1	TRBJ2-1	CASSVEWDSYAYNEQFF
TRBV29-1	NA	TRBJ2-1	CSVDRGSVNEQFF
TRBV19	NA	TRBJ1-3	CASSPRERRSGNTIYF
TRBV4-2	NA	TRBJ2-7	CASSQAGSYEQYF
TRBV20-1	NA	TRBJ2-1	CSAPHYNEQFF
TRBV14	NA	TRBJ1-2	CASSQDLRNGYTF
TRBV7-2	NA	TRBJ1-1	CASSVRLTGGSNEAFF
TRBV11-2	NA	TRBJ2-5	CASSLGSGQETQYF
TRBV29-1	NA	TRBJ1-1	CSVMYAGVMNTEAFF
TRBV25-1	TRBD1	TRBJ2-7	CASSKWTGSYEQYF
TRBV5-6	TRBD2	TRBJ2-1	CASSTRLAGGLNEQFF
TRBV6-5	NA	TRBJ1-1	CASTYSEGNTEAFF
TRBV5-6	TRBD1	TRBJ1-3	CASSSPGQGAKISNTIYF
TRBV6-4	NA	TRBJ2-3	CASSPLGYLTDTQYF
TRBV5-1	TRBD1	TRBJ2-5	CASSPGQPYGEETQYF
TRBV28	TRBD1	TRBJ1-2	CASSGGGGQAFSYGYTF
TRBV19	NA	TRBJ1-2	CASSIATGLGYTF
TRBV28	NA	TRBJ1-2	CASSFRVGYTF
TRBV18	NA	TRBJ1-1	CASRSFTGLENTEAFF
TRBV27	TRBD1	TRBJ1-6	CASSLSPTGTGQSPLHF
TRBV18	NA	TRBJ2-5	CASSPSGVVTQYF
TRBV9	NA	TRBJ1-4	CASSVGGSTTNEKLFF
TRBV13	TRBD2	TRBJ2-1	CASSTWLSGASGGFNEQFF
TRBV21-1	NA	TRBJ2-7	CASSSGRDEQYF
TRBV27	TRBD2	TRBJ2-1	CASSLGTSGAWQFF
TRBV7-6	TRBD2	TRBJ2-1	CASSLEIWTSGGGYEQFF
TRBV11-3	TRBD1	TRBJ1-1	CASSLRTGMSHTEAFF
TRBV4-2	TRBD2	TRBJ2-1	CASSQDLRGGMLYNEQFF
TRBV4-1	NA	TRBJ2-2	CASSLQSNTGELFF
TRBV5-4	NA	TRBJ2-1	CASSLAGGPGEQFF
TRBV27	TRBD2	TRBJ2-7	CASSSGLAGQSYEQYF
TRBV18	TRBD1	TRBJ2-4	CASSLWTGMENIQYF
TRBV7-2	NA	TRBJ1-2	CASSFDWLYGYTF
TRBV27	NA	TRBJ2-1	CASSDLQGGYNEQFF
TRBV11-3	TRBD1	TRBJ2-1	CASSFRQGNEQFF
TRBV6-5	TRBD1	TRBJ1-2	CASQGASGYTF
TRBV7-2	NA	TRBJ2-5	CASAFNTETQYF
TRBV27	TRBD2	TRBJ2-3	CASSLFTTSGADTQYF